This T cell receptor (beta chain) was identified during a study of blood T cells in healthy people across ages. Study results and caveats: TCR beta diversity correlated strongly with naive T cell percentage. The study found more naive CD4+ cells and higher diversity in long-lived than aged donors.

Extraction of total RNA produced a minimum of 5 micrograms from each sample. The count of this clonotype is one. Its specificity is unknown. A J-beta primer mix and a sample-barcoded 5' primer were used in a second PCR of roughly 6 to 11 cycles. Through a template-switch adaptor with 12 random nucleotides, each cDNA molecule received a tag. MiXCR, run by TCRdb on the 5' RACE reads, gives a single entry per CDR3 protein. This sample has 540,000 or so distinct CDR3 sequences; about 45% occur once, and the top ten carry around 23%. Unmatched junction bases numbered 13, after V lost 9 bases and J lost 8 bases. Germline V gene data show CDR1 as MNHEY and CDR2 as SMNVEV (reference sequence). The CDR3 spans 15 residues.

The V gene is TRBV27, the J gene TRBJ1-6; TRBD1 matches 7 bases. Material: blood. This TCR was recovered from a man of 80 years or more in good health. This CDR3 is CASSPAGQMDSPLHF. In DNA form, the CDR3 reads TGTGCCAGTAGTCCTGCGGGACAGATGGATTCACCCCTCCACTTT.